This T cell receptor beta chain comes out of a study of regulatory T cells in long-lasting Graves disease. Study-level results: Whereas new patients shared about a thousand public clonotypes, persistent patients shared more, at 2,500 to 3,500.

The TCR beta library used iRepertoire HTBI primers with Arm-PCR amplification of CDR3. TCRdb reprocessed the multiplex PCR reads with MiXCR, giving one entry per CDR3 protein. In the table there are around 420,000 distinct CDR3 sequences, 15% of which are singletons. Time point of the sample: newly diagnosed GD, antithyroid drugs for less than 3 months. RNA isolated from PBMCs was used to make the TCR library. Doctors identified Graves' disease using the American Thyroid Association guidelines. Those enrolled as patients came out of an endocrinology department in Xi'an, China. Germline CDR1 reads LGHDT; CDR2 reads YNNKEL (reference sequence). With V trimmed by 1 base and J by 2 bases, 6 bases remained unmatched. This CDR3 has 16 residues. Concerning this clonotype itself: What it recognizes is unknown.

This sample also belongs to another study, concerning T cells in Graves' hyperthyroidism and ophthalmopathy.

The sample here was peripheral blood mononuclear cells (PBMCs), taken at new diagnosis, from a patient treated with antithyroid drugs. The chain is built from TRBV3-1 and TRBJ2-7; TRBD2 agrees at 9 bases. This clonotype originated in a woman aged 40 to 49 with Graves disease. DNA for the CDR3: TGTGCCAGCAGCCAAGCCGGACTAGCGCCCACCTACGAGCAGTACTTC. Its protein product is CASSQAGLAPTYEQYF.